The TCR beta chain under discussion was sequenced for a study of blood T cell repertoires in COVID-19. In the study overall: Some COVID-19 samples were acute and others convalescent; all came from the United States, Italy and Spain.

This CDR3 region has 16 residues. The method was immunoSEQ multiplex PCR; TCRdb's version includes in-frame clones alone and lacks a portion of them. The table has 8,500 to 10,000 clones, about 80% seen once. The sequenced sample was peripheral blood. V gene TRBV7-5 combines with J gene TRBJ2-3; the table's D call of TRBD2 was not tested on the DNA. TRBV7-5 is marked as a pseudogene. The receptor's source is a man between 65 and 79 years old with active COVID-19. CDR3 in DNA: TGTGCCAGAAGCCCCCGTAGCGGGCCTAGCACAGATACGCAGTATTTT. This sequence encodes CARSPRSGPSTDTQYF.